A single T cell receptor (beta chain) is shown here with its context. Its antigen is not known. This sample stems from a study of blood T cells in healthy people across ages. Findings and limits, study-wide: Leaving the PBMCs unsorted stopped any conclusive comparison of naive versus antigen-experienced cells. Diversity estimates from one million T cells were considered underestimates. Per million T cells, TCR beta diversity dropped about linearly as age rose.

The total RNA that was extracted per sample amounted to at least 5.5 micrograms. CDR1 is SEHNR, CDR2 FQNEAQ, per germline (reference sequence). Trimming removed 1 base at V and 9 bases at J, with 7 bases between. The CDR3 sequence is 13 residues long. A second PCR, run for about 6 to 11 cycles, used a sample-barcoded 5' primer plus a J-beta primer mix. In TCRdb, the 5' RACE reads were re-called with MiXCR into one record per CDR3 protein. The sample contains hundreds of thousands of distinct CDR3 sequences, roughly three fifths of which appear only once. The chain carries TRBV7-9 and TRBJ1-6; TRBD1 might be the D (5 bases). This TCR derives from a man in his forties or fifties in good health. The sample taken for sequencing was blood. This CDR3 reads CASSLGGTSPLHF. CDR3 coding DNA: TGTGCCAGCAGCTTAGGGGGGACTTCACCCCTCCACTTT.